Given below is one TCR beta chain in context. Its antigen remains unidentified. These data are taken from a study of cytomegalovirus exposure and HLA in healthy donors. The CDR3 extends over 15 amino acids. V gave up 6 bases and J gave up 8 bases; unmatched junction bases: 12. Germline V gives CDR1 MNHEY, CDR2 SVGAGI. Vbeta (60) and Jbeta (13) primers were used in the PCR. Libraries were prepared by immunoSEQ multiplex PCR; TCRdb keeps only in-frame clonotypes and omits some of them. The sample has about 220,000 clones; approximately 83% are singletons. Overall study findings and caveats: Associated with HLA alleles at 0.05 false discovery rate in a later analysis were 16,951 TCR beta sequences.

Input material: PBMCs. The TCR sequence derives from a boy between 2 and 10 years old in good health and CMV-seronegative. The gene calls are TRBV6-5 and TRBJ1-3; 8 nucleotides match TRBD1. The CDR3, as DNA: TGTGCCAGCAGAGAGACAGGGGATGGTTTATACACCATATATTTT. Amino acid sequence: CASRETGDGLYTIYF.